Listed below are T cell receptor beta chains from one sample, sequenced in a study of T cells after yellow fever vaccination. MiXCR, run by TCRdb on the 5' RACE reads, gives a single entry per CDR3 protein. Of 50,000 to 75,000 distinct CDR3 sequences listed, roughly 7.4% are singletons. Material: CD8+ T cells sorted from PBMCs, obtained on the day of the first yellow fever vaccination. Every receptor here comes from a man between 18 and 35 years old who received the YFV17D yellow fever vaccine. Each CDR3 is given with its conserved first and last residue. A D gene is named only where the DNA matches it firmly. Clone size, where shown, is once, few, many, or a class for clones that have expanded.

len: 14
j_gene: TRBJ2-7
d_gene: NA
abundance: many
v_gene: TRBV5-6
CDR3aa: CASSVGMGSYEQYF
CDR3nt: TGTGCCAGCAGCGTGGGGATGGGCTCCTACGAGCAGTACTTC

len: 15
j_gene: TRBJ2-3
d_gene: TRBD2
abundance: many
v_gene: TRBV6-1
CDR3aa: CASSSGTSGTDTQYF
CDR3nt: TGTGCCAGCAGCTCCGGGACTAGCGGCACAGATACGCAGTATTTT

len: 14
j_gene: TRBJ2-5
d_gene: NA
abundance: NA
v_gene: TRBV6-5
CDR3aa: CASSPGQTRWTQYF
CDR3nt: TGTGCCAGCAGTCCCGGACAGACGAGGTGGACCCAGTACTTC

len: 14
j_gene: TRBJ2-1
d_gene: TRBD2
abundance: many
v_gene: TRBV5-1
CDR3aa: CASSWLGGSNEQFF
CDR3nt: TGCGCCAGCAGCTGGCTGGGGGGGAGCAATGAGCAGTTCTTC

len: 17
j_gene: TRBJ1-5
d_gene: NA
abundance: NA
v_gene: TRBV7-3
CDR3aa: CASSKSGTYYSNQPQHF
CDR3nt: TGTGCCAGCAGCAAATCAGGAACTTATTATAGCAATCAGCCCCAGCATTTT

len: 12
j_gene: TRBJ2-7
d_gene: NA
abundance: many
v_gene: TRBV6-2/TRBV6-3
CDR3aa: CASSFGSYEQYF
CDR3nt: TGTGCCAGCAGTTTTGGCTCCTACGAGCAGTACTTC

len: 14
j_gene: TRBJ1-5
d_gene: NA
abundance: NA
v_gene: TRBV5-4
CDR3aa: CASSPEGSHQPQHF
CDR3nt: TGTGCCAGCAGCCCCGAGGGTAGCCATCAGCCCCAGCATTTT

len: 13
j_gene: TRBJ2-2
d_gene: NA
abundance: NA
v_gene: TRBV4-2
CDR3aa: CASRGENTGELFF
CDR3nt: TGTGCCAGCAGGGGAGAGAACACCGGGGAGCTGTTTTTT

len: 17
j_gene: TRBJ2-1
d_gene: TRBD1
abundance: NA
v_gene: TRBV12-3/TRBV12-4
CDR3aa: CASSLETGQGARDEQFF
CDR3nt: TGTGCCAGCAGTTTGGAGACGGGACAGGGGGCGCGGGATGAGCAGTTCTTC

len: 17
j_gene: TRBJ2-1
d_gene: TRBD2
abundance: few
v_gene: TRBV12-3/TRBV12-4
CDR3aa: CASSLGGLGGGATEQFF
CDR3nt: TGTGCCAGCAGTTTAGGGGGCCTGGGCGGGGGGGCCACTGAGCAGTTCTTC

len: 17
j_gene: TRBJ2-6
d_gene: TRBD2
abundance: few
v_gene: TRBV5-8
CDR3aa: CASSLAGGDSGANVLTF
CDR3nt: TGTGCCAGCAGCTTGGCCGGGGGGGACTCTGGGGCCAACGTCCTGACTTTC

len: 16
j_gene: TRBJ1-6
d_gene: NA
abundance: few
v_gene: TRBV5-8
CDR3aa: CASSRRATANNSPLHF
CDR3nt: TGTGCCAGCAGCCGTCGGGCGACAGCCAATAATTCACCCCTCCACTTT

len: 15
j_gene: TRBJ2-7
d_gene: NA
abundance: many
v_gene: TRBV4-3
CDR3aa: CASSQDRGTVYEQYF
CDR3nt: TGCGCCAGCAGCCAAGATCGCGGGACAGTCTACGAGCAGTACTTC

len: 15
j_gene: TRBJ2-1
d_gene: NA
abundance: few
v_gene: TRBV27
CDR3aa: CASSLGRAPYNEQFF
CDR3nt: TGTGCCAGCAGTTTAGGCAGGGCCCCCTACAATGAGCAGTTCTTC

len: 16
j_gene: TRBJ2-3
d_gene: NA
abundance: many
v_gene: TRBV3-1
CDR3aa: CASSLRYRLGTDTQYF
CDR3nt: TGTGCCAGCAGCCTAAGGTATAGACTAGGCACAGATACGCAGTATTTT

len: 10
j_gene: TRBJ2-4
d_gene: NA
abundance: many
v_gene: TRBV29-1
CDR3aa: CSGLGVIQYF
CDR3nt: TGCAGCGGTCTCGGGGTCATTCAGTACTTC

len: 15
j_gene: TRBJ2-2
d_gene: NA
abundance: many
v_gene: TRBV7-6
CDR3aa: CASSPRPGPTGELFF
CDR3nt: TGTGCCAGCAGCCCCAGACCGGGTCCCACCGGGGAGCTGTTTTTT

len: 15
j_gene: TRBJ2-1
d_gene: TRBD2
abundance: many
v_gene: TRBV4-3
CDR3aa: CASSQPGTIGNEQFF
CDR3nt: TGCGCCAGCAGCCAACCCGGGACTATTGGCAATGAGCAGTTCTTC

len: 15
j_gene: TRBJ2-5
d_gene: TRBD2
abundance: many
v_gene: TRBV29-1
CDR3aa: CSVEDGRGARETQYF
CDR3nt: TGCAGCGTTGAAGATGGGCGGGGGGCGCGAGAGACCCAGTACTTC

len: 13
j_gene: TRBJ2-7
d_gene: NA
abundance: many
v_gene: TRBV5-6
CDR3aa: CASSRSSHYEQYF
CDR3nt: TGTGCCAGCAGCCGGAGTTCCCACTACGAGCAGTACTTC

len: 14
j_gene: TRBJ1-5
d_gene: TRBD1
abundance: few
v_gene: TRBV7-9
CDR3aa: CASSLGTGPQPQHF
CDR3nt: TGTGCCAGCAGCTTAGGGACAGGTCCTCAGCCCCAGCATTTT

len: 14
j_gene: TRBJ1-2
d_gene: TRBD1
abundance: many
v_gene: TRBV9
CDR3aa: CASSVGTASYGYTF
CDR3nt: TGTGCCAGCAGCGTCGGGACAGCTAGTTATGGCTACACCTTC

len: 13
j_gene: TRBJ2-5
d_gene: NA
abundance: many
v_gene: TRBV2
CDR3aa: CASSRGEQETQYF
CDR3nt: TGTGCCAGTAGCAGGGGCGAACAAGAGACCCAGTACTTC

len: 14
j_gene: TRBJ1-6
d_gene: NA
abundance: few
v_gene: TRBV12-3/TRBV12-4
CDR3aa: CASRVSSYNSPLHF
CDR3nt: TGTGCCAGCAGGGTGAGCTCCTATAATTCACCCCTCCACTTT

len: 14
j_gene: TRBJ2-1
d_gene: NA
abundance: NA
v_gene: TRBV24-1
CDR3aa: CATSDFETHNEQFF
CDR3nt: TGTGCCACCAGTGATTTTGAGACCCACAATGAGCAGTTCTTC

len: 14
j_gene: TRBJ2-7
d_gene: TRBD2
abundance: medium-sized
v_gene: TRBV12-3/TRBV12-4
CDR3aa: CASSFGGGAGEQYF
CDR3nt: TGTGCCAGCAGTTTTGGCGGGGGGGCCGGTGAGCAGTACTTC

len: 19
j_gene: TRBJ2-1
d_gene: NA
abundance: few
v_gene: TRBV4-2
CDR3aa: CASSRPQAIGFSSYNEQFF
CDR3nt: TGTGCCAGCAGCCGTCCTCAGGCCATTGGCTTCAGCTCCTACAATGAGCAGTTCTTC

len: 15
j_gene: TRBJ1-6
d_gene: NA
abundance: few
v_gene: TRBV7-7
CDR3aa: CASSLDGGVNSPLHF
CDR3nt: TGTGCTAGCAGCTTAGATGGCGGGGTGAATTCACCCCTCCACTTT

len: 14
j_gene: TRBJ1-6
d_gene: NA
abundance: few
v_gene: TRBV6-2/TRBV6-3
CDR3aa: CASSSAREGSPLHF
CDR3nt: TGTGCCAGCAGTTCTGCCAGGGAGGGTTCACCCCTCCACTTT

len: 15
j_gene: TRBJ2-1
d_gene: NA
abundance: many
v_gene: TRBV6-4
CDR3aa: CASSDLGGAGNEQFF
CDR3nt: TGTGCCAGCAGTGATCTGGGGGGGGCCGGTAATGAGCAGTTCTTC

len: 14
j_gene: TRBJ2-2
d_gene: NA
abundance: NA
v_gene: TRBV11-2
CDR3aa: CASSDRGMAGELFF
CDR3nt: TGTGCCAGCAGCGACAGAGGGATGGCGGGGGAGCTGTTTTTT

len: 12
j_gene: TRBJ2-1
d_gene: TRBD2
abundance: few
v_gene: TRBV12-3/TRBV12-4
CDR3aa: CASTRTSREQFF
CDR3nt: TGTGCCAGCACTCGGACTAGCCGCGAGCAGTTCTTC

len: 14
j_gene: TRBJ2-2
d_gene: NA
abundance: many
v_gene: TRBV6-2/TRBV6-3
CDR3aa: CASHGGAHTGELFF
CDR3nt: TGTGCCAGCCACGGAGGGGCCCACACCGGGGAGCTGTTTTTT

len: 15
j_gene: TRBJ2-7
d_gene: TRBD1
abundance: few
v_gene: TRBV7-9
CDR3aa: CASSLPGQGGGEQYF
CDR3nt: TGTGCCAGCAGCTTACCGGGACAGGGCGGGGGCGAGCAGTACTTC

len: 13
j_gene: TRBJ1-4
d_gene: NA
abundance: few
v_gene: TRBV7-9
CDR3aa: CASRDIDNEKLFF
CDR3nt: TGTGCCAGCCGGGACATTGATAATGAAAAACTGTTTTTT

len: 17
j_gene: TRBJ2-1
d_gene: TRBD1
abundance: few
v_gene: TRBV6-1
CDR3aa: CASSPLWTGKGYNEQFF
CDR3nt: TGTGCCAGCAGCCCTCTCTGGACAGGGAAAGGCTACAATGAGCAGTTCTTC

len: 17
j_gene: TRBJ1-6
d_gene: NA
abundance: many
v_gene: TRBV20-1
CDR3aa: CSARERPMSSYNSPLHF
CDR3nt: TGCAGTGCTAGGGAACGCCCCATGAGCTCCTATAATTCACCCCTCCACTTT

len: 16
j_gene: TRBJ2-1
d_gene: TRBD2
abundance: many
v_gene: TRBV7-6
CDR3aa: CASRGAQLAGGNEQFF
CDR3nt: TGTGCCAGCAGGGGGGCCCAACTAGCGGGGGGTAATGAGCAGTTCTTC

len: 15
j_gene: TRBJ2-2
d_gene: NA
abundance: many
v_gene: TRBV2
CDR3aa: CASSPGLSENGELFF
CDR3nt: TGTGCCAGCAGCCCGGGACTTAGCGAGAACGGGGAGCTGTTTTTT

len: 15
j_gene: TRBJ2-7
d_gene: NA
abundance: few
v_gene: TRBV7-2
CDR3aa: CASSLVWGASYEQYF
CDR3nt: TGTGCCAGCAGCTTAGTCTGGGGTGCTTCCTACGAGCAGTACTTC

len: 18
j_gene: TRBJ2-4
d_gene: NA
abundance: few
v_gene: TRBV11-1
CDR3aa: CASSSERGNFIAKNIQYF
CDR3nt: TGTGCCAGCAGCTCTGAAAGGGGCAATTTCATAGCCAAAAACATTCAGTACTTC

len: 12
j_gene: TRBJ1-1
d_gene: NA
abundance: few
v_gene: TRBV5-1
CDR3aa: CASRSGWAEAFF
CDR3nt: TGCGCCAGCAGATCTGGCTGGGCTGAAGCTTTCTTT

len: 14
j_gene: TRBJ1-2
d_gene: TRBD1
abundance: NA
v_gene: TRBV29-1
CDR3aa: CSATDRDVNYGYTF
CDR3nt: TGCAGCGCCACCGACAGGGATGTTAACTATGGCTACACCTTC

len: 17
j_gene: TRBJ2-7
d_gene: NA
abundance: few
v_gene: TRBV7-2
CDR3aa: CASSLGGAAGYSYEQYF
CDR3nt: TGTGCCAGCAGCCTCGGGGGCGCGGCGGGCTACTCCTACGAGCAGTACTTC

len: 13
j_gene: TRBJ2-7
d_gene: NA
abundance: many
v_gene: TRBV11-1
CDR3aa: CASSFSRSYEQYF
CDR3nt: TGTGCCAGCAGCTTTTCCCGGTCCTACGAGCAGTACTTC

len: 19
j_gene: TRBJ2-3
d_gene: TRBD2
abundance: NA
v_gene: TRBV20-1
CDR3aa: CSARLGTSGGIWSTDTQYF
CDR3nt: TGCAGTGCTAGACTTGGGACTAGCGGGGGGATCTGGAGCACAGATACGCAGTATTTT